The subject of this entry is one T cell receptor beta chain. The sample belongs to a study of shared clonotypes between healthy human individuals. TCRdb's table, derived via immunoSEQ multiplex PCR, lists solely in-frame clones and lacks some. The data contain some 2,100,000 clones, just over 90% of them singletons. Naive-designated CD8 cells lacked CD45RO, were positively enriched for CCR7, and omitted terminally differentiated effector memory CD45RA+ cells. The CDR3 has 14 residues. V lost 3 bases to trimming and J lost 2 bases, with 11 bases between them. CDR1 is LGHNA and CDR2 is YSLEER in the germline V gene.

The chain combines TRBV4-3 with TRBJ2-7, with D perhaps matching TRBD1 or TRBD2 (5 bases each). The sequenced material came from naive CD8+ T cells from PBMCs. The TCR was taken from a man between 18 and 35 years old in good health. Some clones in this sample may be carry-over from other donors' samples. The CDR3 is CASSHARGPYEQYF. The CDR3 nucleotides read TGCGCCAGCAGCCATGCCCGGGGACCCTACGAGCAGTACTTC.